Detailed here is one T cell receptor beta chain. Its antigen is still unknown. This record belongs to a study of T cells in tuberculosis. Regarding time point: new active TB diagnosis, blood taken before or within 7 days of starting treatment. Positive smear microscopy and/or M. tuberculosis culture confirmed active disease. Method: immunoSEQ multiplex PCR; TCRdb's copy keeps in-frame clones and lacks some. This sample has 30,000 or so clones; more than 75% occur once, and the top ten carry more than 4%. Study results and limitations: Active tuberculosis TCR-alpha repertoires lay closer to GMM-specific TCRs than IGRA-negative controls, suggesting clonal expansion. Active tuberculosis patients had shorter CDR3-alpha; the beta difference was nonsignificant.

This receptor was obtained from an adult with tuberculosis. The source material was PBMCs, sampled at tuberculosis diagnosis.

CDR3 loop: CASSDTSGADTQYF. For the CDR3, the DNA is TGTGCCAGCAGTGACACTAGCGGGGCAGATACGCAGTATTTT. The rearrangement uses TRBV6-4 and TRBJ2-3; 10 bases are shared with TRBD2. The V gene's germline CDR1 is MRHNA and CDR2 SNTAGT. Trimming removed 2 bases from V and 4 bases from J; junction bases left unmatched: 0. The CDR3 contains 14 residues.